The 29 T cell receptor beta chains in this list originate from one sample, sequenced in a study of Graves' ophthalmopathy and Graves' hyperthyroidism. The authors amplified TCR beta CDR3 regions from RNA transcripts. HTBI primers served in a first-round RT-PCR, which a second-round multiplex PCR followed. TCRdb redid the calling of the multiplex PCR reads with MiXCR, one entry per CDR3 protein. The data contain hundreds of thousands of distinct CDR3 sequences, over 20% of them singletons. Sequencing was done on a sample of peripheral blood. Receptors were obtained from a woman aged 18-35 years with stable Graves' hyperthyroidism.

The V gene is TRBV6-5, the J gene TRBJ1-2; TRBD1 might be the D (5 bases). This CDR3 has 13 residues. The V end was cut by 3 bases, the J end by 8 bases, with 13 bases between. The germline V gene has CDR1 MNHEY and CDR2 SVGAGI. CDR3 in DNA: TGTGCCAGCAGTTATCCGGGGGACGGAGGCTACACCTTC. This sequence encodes CASSYPGDGGYTF.

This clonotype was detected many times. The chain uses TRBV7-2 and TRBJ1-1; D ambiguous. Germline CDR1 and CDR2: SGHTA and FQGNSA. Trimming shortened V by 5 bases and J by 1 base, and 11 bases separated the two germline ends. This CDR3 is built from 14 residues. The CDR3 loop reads CASSLTWGNTEAFF. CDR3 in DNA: TGTGCCAGCAGCCTGACGTGGGGGAACACTGAAGCTTTCTTT.

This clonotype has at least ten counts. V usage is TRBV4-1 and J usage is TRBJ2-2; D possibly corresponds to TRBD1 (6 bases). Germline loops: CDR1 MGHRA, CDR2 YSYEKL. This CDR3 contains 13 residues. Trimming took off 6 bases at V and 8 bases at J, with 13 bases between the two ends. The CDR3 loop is CASRKTGKGELFF. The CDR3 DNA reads TGCGCCAGCAGGAAGACAGGCAAAGGGGAGCTGTTTTTT.

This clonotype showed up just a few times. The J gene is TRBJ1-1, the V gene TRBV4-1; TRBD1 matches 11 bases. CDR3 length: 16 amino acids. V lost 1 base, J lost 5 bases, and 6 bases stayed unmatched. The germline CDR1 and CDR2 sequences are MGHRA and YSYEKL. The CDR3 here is CASSQVGTGGRTEAFF. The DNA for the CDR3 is TGCGCCAGCAGCCAAGTGGGGACAGGGGGTAGAACTGAAGCTTTCTTT.

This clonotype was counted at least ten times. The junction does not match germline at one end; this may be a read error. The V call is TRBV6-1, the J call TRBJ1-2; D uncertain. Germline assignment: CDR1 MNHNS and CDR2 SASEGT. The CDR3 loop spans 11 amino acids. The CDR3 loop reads CASRPNFGYTF. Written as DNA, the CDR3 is TGTGCCAGCAGGCCTAACTTTGGCTACACCTTC.

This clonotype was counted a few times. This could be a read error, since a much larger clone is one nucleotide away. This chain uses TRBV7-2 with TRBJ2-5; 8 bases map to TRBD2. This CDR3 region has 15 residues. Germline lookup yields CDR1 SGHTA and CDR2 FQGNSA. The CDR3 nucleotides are TGTGCCAGCAGCTTTGGCGGGAGGAGCCAAGAGACCAAGTACTTC. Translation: CASSFGGRSQETKYF.

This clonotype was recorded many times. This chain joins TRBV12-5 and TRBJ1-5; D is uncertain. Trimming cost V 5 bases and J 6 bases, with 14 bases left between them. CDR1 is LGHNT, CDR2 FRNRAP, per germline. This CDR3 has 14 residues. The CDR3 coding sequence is TGTGCTAGTGGTCTCGGGGTCCTACTTCAGCCCCAGCATTTT. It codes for CASGLGVLLQPQHF.

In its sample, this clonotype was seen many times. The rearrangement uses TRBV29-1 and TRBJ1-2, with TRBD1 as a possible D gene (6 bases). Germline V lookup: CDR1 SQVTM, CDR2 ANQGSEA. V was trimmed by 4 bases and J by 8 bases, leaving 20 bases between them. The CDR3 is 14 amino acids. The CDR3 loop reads CSVGVGQGPQGYTF. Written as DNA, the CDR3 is TGCAGCGTTGGAGTCGGGCAGGGGCCTCAAGGCTACACCTTC.

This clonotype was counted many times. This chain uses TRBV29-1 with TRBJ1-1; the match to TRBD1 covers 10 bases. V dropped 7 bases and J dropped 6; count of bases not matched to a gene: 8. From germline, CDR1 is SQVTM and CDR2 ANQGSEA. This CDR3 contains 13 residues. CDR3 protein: CSARDRGGSEAFF. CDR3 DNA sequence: TGCAGCGCTCGGGACAGGGGAGGCTCTGAAGCTTTCTTT.

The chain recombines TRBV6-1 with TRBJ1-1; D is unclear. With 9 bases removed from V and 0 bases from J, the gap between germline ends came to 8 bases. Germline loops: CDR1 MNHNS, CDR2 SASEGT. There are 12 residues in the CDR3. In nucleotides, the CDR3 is TGTGCCAGTTTCGGGCTGAACACTGAAGCTTTCTTT. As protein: CASFGLNTEAFF.

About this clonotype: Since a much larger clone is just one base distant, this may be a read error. The DNA for the CDR3 is TGTTCCAGCTCACCACCGCGAGGGACACACTATGGCTACACCTTC. Protein sequence: CSSSPPRGTHYGYTF. The rearrangement joins TRBV18 to TRBJ1-2; weak D call: TRBD1 (6 bases). The CDR3 runs 15 residues. From germline, CDR1 is KGHSH and CDR2 LQKENI.

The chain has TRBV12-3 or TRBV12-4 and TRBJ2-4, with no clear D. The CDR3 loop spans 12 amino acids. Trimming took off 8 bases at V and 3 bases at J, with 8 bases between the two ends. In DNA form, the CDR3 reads TGTGCCAGCCCCCGCGGCAAAAACATTCAGTACTTC. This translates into CASPRGKNIQYF.

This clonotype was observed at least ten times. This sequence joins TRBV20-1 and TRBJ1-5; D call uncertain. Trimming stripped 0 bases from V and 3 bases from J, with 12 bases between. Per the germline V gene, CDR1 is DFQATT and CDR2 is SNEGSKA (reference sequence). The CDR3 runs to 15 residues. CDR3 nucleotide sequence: TGCAGTGCTAGAGATCCCGGGGATAACAATCAGCCCCAGCATTTT. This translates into CSARDPGDNNQPQHF.

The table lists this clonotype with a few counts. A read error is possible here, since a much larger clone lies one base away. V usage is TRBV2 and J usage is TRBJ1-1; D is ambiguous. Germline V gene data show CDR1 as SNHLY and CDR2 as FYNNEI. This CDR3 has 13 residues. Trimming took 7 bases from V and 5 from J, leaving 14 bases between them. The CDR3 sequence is CASKREVLTEAFF. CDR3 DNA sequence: TGTGCCAGCAAGAGGGAGGTGTTAACTGAAGCTTTCTTT.

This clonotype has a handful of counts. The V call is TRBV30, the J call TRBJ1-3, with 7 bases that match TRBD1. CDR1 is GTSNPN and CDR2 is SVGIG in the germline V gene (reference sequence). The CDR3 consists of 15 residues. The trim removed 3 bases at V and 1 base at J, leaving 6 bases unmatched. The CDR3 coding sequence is TGTGCCTGGAGAGCTGGCAGGGGGTCTGGAAACACCATATATTTT. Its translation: CAWRAGRGSGNTIYF. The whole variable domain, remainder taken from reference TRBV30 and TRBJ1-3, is SQTIHQWPATLVQPVGSPLSLECTVEGTSNPNLYWYRQAAGRGLQLLFYSVGIGQISSEVPQNLSASRPQDRQFILSSKKLLLSDSGFYLCAWRAGRGSGNTIYFGEGSWLTVV.

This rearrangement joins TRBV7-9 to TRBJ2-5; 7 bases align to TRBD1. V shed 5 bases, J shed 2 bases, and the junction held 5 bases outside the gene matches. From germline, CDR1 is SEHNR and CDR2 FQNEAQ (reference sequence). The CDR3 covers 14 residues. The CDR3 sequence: CASSTSTGQETQYF. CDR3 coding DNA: TGTGCCAGCAGCACATCGACAGGGCAAGAGACCCAGTACTTC. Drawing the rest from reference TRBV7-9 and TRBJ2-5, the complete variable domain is DTGVSQNPRHKITKRGQNVTFRCDPISEHNRLYWYRQTLGQGPEFLTYFQNEAQLEKSRLLSDRFSAERPKGSFSTLEIQRTEQGDSAMYLCASSTSTGQETQYFGPGTRLLVL.

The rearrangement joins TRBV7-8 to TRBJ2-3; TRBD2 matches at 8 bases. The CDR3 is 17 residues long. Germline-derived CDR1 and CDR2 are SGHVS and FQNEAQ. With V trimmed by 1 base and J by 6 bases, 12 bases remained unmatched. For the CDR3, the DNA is TGTGCCAGCAGCTTAGTTAGTAGCGGGGCTTTTGAGGATACGCAGTATTTT. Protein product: CASSLVSSGAFEDTQYF.

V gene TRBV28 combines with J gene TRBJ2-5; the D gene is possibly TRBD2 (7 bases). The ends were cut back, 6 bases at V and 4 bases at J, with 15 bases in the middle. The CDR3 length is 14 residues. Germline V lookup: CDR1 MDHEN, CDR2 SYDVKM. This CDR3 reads CASRATGGRETQYF. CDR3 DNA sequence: TGTGCCAGCAGGGCCACCGGGGGGCGAGAGACCCAGTACTTC. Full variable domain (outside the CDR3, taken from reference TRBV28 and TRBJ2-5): DVKVTQSSRYLVKRTGEKVFLECVQDMDHENMFWYRQDPGLGLRLIYFSYDVKMKEKGDIPEGYSVSREKKERFSLILESASTNQTSMYLCASRATGGRETQYFGPGTRLLVL.

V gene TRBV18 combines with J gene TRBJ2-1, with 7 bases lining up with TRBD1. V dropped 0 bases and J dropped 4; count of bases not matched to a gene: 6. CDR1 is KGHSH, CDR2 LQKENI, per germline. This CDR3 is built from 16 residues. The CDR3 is CASSPPRTGDYNEQFF. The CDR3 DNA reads TGTGCCAGCTCACCACCAAGGACAGGAGATTACAATGAGCAGTTCTTC. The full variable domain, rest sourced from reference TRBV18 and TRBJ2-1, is NAGVMQNPRHLVRRRGQEARLRCSPMKGHSHVYWYRQLPEEGLKFMVYLQKENIIDESGMPKERFSAEFPKEGPSILRIQQVVRGDSAAYFCASSPPRTGDYNEQFFGPGTRLTVL.

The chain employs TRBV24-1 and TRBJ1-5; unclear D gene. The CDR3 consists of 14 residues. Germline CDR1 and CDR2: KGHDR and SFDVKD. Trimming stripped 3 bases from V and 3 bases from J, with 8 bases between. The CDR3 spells CATSDPATNQPQHF. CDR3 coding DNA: TGTGCCACCAGTGATCCAGCTACCAATCAGCCCCAGCATTTT.

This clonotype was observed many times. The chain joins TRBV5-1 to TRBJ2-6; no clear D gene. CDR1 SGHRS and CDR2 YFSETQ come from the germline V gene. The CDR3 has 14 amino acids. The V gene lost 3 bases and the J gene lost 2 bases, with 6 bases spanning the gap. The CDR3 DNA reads TGCGCCAGCAGCTCCGATCCTGGGGCCAACGTCCTGACTTTC. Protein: CASSSDPGANVLTF.

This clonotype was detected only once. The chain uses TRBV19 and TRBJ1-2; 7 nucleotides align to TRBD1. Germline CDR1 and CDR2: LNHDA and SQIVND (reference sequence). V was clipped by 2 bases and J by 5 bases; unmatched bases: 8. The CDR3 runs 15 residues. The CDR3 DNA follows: TGTGCCAGTAGTATACCGCGACAGGGAGGATATGGCTACACCTTC. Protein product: CASSIPRQGGYGYTF. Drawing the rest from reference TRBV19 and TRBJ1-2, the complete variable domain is DGGITQSPKYLFRKEGQNVTLSCEQNLNHDAMYWYRQDPGQGLRLIYYSQIVNDFQKGDIAEGYSVSREKKESFPLTVTSAQKNPTAFYLCASSIPRQGGYGYTFGSGTRLTVV.

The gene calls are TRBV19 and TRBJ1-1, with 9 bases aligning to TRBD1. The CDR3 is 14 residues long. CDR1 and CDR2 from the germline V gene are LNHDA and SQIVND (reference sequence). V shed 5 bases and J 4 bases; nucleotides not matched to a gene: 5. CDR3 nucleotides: TGTGCCAGTAGTGGGACAGGGTGGCTCACTGAAGCTTTCTTT. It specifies CASSGTGWLTEAFF.

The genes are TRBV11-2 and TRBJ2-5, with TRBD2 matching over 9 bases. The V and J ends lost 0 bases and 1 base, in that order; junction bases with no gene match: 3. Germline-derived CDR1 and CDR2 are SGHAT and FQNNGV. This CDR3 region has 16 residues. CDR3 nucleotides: TGTGCCAGCAGCTTAGAAATAGCGGGGGCCCAAGAGACCCAGTACTTC. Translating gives CASSLEIAGAQETQYF.

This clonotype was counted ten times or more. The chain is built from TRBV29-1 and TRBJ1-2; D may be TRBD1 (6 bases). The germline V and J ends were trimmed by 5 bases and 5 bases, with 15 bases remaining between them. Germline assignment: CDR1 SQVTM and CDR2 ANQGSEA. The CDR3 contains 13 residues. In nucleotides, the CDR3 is TGCAGCGTTTCGACAGGCCTACTATATGGCTACACCTTC. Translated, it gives CSVSTGLLYGYTF.

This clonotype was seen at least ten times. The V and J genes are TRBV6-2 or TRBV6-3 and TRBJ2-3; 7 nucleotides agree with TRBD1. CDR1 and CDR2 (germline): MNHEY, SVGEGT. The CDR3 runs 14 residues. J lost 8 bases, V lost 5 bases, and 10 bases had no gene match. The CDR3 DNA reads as TGTGCCAGCAGTCAAGGGACAGCACTCGGTACGCAGTATTTT. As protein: CASSQGTALGTQYF.

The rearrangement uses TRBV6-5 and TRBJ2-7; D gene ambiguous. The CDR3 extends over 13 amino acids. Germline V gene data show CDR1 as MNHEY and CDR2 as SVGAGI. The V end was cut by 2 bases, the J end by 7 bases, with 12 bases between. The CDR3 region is CASSYRSSSEQYF. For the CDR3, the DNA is TGTGCCAGCAGTTACAGGTCATCCAGTGAGCAGTACTTC.

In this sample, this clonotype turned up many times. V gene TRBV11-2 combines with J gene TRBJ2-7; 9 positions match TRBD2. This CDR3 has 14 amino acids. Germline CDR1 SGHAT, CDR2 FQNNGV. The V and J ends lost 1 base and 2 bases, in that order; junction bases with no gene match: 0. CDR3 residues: CASSLASGAYEQYF. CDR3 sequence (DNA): TGTGCCAGCAGCTTAGCTAGCGGGGCCTACGAGCAGTACTTC.

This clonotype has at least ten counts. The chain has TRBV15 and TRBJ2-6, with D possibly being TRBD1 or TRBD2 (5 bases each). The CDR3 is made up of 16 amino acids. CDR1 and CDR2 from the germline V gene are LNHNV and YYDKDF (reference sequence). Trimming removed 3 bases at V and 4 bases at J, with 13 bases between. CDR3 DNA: TGTGCCACCAGCAGGGATGGGGGTTCCGGGGCCAACGTCCTGACTTTC. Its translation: CATSRDGGSGANVLTF.